This T cell receptor beta chain stems from a study of T-cell reconstitution after alpha-beta-depleted transplantation in children. After removal of 2 bases from V and 3 bases from J, the junction contained 3 bases not matched to a gene. Germline V gene sequence: CDR1 SQVTM, CDR2 ANQGSEA. CDR3 length equals 14 residues. Unique molecular identifiers featured in how the TCRbeta library was prepared. TCRdb analysed the PCR reads with MiXCR anew, one entry per CDR3 protein. The sample carries fewer than 120,000 distinct CDR3 sequences, over 9% recorded once. The rearrangement links TRBV29-1 to TRBJ2-7, with 11 bases matching TRBD1. Sample: PBMCs from the stem cell graft donor, taken from the stem cell graft. The sequence derives from a human donor who donated a stem cell graft to a child with acute lymphoblastic leukemia. CDR3 coding DNA: TGCAGCGTTGAAACCGGGACAGGGGGCTACGAGCAGTACTTC. Translation: CSVETGTGGYEQYF.